This TCR beta chain was observed in a study of blood T cells in healthy people across ages. Sample-barcoded 5' priming and a J-beta primer mix drove a second PCR of 7 to 11 cycles. TCRdb fed the 5' RACE reads into MiXCR, producing one record per CDR3 protein. The data contain hundreds of thousands of distinct CDR3 sequences, around 43% of them singletons. With regard to this clonotype: Its specificity is not known.

Per germline, CDR1 DFQATT and CDR2 SNEGSKA (reference sequence). V was clipped by 0 bases and J by 0 bases; unmatched bases: 9. This CDR3 is built from 18 residues. The sample providers were healthy Caucasian people from Russia, aged about 6 to 90. Whole-study results and caveats: Unsorted PBMC material precluded a definitive naive versus antigen-experienced comparison. CMV status of donors was not determined, possibly confounding expanded clonotype changes. Observed TCR beta diversity per million T cells went down as age went up. This fall followed a roughly linear course with age.

The J gene is TRBJ2-1, the V gene TRBV20-1, with TRBD2 identical over 9 bases. The sample comprised blood. The origin of this receptor is a man between 60 and 70 years old in good health. The CDR3 DNA is TGCAGTGCTAGAGATCAGAGCGGGGGGTTTACCTCCTACAATGAGCAGTTCTTC. This gives the protein CSARDQSGGFTSYNEQFF.